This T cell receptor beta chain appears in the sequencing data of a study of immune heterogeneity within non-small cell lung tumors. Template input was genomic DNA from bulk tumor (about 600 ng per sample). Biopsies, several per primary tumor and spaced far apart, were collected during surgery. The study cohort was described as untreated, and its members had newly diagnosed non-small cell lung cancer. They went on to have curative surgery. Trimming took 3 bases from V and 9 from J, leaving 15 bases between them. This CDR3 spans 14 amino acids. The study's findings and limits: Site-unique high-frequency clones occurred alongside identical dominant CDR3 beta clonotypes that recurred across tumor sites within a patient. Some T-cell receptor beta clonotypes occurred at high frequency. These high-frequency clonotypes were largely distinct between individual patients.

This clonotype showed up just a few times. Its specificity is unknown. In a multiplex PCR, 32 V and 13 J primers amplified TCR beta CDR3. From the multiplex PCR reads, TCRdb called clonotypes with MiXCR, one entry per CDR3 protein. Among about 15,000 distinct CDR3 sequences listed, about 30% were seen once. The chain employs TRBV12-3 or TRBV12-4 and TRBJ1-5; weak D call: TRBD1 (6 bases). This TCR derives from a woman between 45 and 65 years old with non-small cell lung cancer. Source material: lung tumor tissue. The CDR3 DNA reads TGTGCCAGCAGTTTGAGTGGGGGGGCCTGGCCCCAGCATTTT. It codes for CASSLSGGAWPQHF.